Sequencing of this TCR beta chain was carried out in a study of blood T cell repertoires in COVID-19. Study in general: The United States, Italy and Spain provided the acute and convalescent COVID-19 samples. In each case, the material was cDNA or gDNA derived from T cells, B-cell-depleted T cells, or PBMCs.

Methods used by the authors: Reference gene primer amplification in the assay estimated nucleated cell counts. Profiled with immunoSEQ multiplex PCR; TCRdb holds only in-frame clones, not every one. D and trimming were read from the DNA, whereas the V and J calls and clone size are those reported in that table. The repertoire holds around 70,000 clones, about 80% seen once, with less than 15% in the top ten. Trimming took 0 bases from V and 5 from J; bases not matched to a gene: 8. This CDR3 has 17 residues. Germline assignment: CDR1 SGHRS and CDR2 YFSETQ. The sequenced sample was peripheral blood. The J gene is TRBJ2-5, the V gene TRBV5-1; 12 bases line up with TRBD2. The TCR comes from a human donor in a cohort sampled during active COVID-19. CDR3 coding DNA: TGCGCCAGCAGCTTGGCCCAGACTAGCGGGGGTGGTGAGACCCAGTACTTC. Amino acids: CASSLAQTSGGGETQYF.